This is a list of T cell receptor beta chains from one sample in a study of blood T cells in healthy people across ages. MiXCR, applied by TCRdb to the 5' RACE reads, yields one record per CDR3 protein. The repertoire has approximately 960,000 distinct CDR3 sequences, 29% of them found once; the top ten carry roughly a tenth. These data were also reused for a study on T cells of mothers and their children.

The sample comprised blood. The receptors stem from a woman between 35 and 50 years old in good health. The CDR3 runs from the conserved cysteine through the conserved F or W.

v_call: TRBV12-3/TRBV12-4; j_call: TRBJ2-2; cdr3_aa: CASSFSGRNTGELFF
v_call: TRBV7-9; j_call: TRBJ2-1; cdr3_aa: CASSPVGYGSSYNEQFF
v_call: TRBV6-2/TRBV6-3; j_call: TRBJ1-2; cdr3_aa: CTSSEEGGANYGYTF
v_call: TRBV27; j_call: TRBJ2-1; cdr3_aa: CASSLSAGGWVEQFF
v_call: TRBV3-1; j_call: TRBJ2-1; cdr3_aa: CASSLHSGTGTNEQFF
v_call: TRBV6-1; j_call: TRBJ2-1; cdr3_aa: CASSEASGYYDEQFF
v_call: TRBV3-1; j_call: TRBJ1-2; cdr3_aa: CASSQTDSYNYGYTF
v_call: TRBV29-1; j_call: TRBJ1-1; cdr3_aa: CSARRGTEAFF
v_call: TRBV20-1; j_call: TRBJ2-1; cdr3_aa: CSARGDTGVYNEQFF
v_call: TRBV2; j_call: TRBJ2-3; cdr3_aa: CASSDPGLVTDTQYF
v_call: TRBV24-1; j_call: TRBJ2-3; cdr3_aa: CATSDPGTSIDTQYF
v_call: TRBV20-1; j_call: TRBJ1-1; cdr3_aa: CSWQNTEAFF
v_call: TRBV15; j_call: TRBJ2-5; cdr3_aa: CATSRYSQETQYF
v_call: TRBV12-3/TRBV12-4; j_call: TRBJ2-5; cdr3_aa: CASLEGGEETQYF
v_call: TRBV6-5; j_call: TRBJ1-5; cdr3_aa: CASRPTGYQPQHF
v_call: TRBV7-2; j_call: TRBJ2-1; cdr3_aa: CAGSEVASGTYNEQFF
v_call: TRBV6-5; j_call: TRBJ2-5; cdr3_aa: CASSSSSLQETQYF
v_call: TRBV6-6; j_call: TRBJ2-1; cdr3_aa: CASSYVGQNNEQFF
v_call: TRBV2; j_call: TRBJ1-4; cdr3_aa: CASSEEGLANEKLFF
v_call: TRBV9; j_call: TRBJ2-1; cdr3_aa: CASSLRQGAPNEQFF
v_call: TRBV2; j_call: TRBJ2-1; cdr3_aa: CASNVLAGGHNEQFF
v_call: TRBV29-1; j_call: TRBJ1-1; cdr3_aa: CSVEQRLNTEAFF
v_call: TRBV20-1; j_call: TRBJ1-6; cdr3_aa: CSVSNLFLDSEPRSSYNSPLHF
v_call: TRBV28; j_call: TRBJ2-2; cdr3_aa: CASSPPWANTGELFF
v_call: TRBV13; j_call: TRBJ2-1; cdr3_aa: CASSPNGQSSYNEQFF
v_call: TRBV4-1; j_call: TRBJ2-5; cdr3_aa: CASSWGFQETQYF
v_call: TRBV2; j_call: TRBJ2-1; cdr3_aa: CASGLGGAWNEQFF
v_call: TRBV5-1; j_call: TRBJ2-5; cdr3_aa: CASSLGTGLQETQYF
v_call: TRBV7-3; j_call: TRBJ2-3; cdr3_aa: CASSLTPPADTQYF
v_call: TRBV6-5; j_call: TRBJ2-5; cdr3_aa: CASRPGGARETQYF
v_call: TRBV7-2; j_call: TRBJ1-2; cdr3_aa: CASSLAAGDGYTF
v_call: TRBV5-1; j_call: TRBJ2-6; cdr3_aa: CASSRTLAAVANVLTF
v_call: TRBV7-3; j_call: TRBJ2-5; cdr3_aa: CAGSRGSGGGETQYF
v_call: TRBV10-2; j_call: TRBJ2-5; cdr3_aa: CASSQGAGEKTQYF
v_call: TRBV5-1; j_call: TRBJ2-3; cdr3_aa: CASSPAGGPNTQYF
v_call: TRBV28; j_call: TRBJ2-7; cdr3_aa: CASSAGLARSYEQYF
v_call: TRBV20-1; j_call: TRBJ1-1; cdr3_aa: CSASRDRSLGTEAFF
v_call: TRBV29-1; j_call: TRBJ2-5; cdr3_aa: CSLKWGEYF
v_call: TRBV5-1; j_call: TRBJ1-1; cdr3_aa: CASSLAADTNTEAFF
v_call: TRBV29-1; j_call: TRBJ2-3; cdr3_aa: CSVGTGGFIDTQYF
v_call: TRBV6-5; j_call: TRBJ1-2; cdr3_aa: CASTGGTAVTSYTF
v_call: TRBV15; j_call: TRBJ1-1; cdr3_aa: CATSREVVKAGTEAFF
v_call: TRBV29-1; j_call: TRBJ1-4; cdr3_aa: CSVSAGLSEKRFF
v_call: TRBV5-6; j_call: TRBJ2-5; cdr3_aa: CASTRDKQETQYF
v_call: TRBV20-1; j_call: TRBJ2-1; cdr3_aa: CSARRGGRGYNEQFF
v_call: TRBV12-3/TRBV12-4; j_call: TRBJ2-1; cdr3_aa: CASSLAPVAGEAGEQFF
v_call: TRBV7-2; j_call: TRBJ2-7; cdr3_aa: CASSSRTGVPYEQYF
v_call: TRBV4-1; j_call: TRBJ2-7; cdr3_aa: CASSQEQGSGSEQYF